A single sample gave rise to the 30 T cell receptor beta chains below, sequenced in a study of T cell clonotyping in hematopoietic cell transplantation. Time point specified: recipient sample about 28 days before transplant, after cytoreduction. Measured with immunoSEQ multiplex PCR; TCRdb has only the in-frame clones, and not every one. Counted here are under 45,000 clones, 85% to 95% occurring once; the ten biggest clones make up about 1.5%. This material consisted of peripheral blood mononuclear cells, taken before stem cell transplant. The receptors shown here come from a man aged 35 to 55 with chronic myeloid leukemia. Some clones in this sample may be carry-over from other donors' samples.

The CDR3 nucleotides read TGTGCCAGCAGCCCACAGGTAAACACTGAAGCTTTCTTT. Its protein is CASSPQVNTEAFF. This sequence joins TRBV7-2 and TRBJ1-1; possible D gene TRBD1, 5 bases. Per the germline V gene, CDR1 is SGHTA and CDR2 is FQGNSA. Between the trimmed V and J ends, which lost 5 bases and 2 bases, there was a span of 9 bases. The CDR3 runs to 13 residues.

The chain has TRBV5-6 and TRBJ1-2; D is undetermined. Germline CDR1 SGHDT, CDR2 YYEEEE. The CDR3 has 15 residues. Trimming cost V 4 bases and J 0 bases, with 13 bases left between them. The chain's CDR3 is CASSTHQATNYGYTF. Written as DNA, the CDR3 is TGTGCCAGCAGCACACATCAAGCGACTAACTATGGCTACACCTTC.

V is TRBV7-9 and J is TRBJ2-7; 7 bases align to TRBD2. Germline V lookup: CDR1 SEHNR, CDR2 FQNEAQ (reference sequence). The V and J ends lost 4 bases and 2 bases, in that order; junction bases with no gene match: 5. The CDR3 is 14 amino acids. The CDR3 bases are TGTGCCAGCAGCTCCCGGGACTACCCCTACGAGCAGTACTTC. Its translation: CASSSRDYPYEQYF.

The chain couples TRBV18 to TRBJ1-5, with 10 positions matching TRBD1. Per germline, CDR1 KGHSH and CDR2 LQKENI. With V trimmed by 3 bases and J by 5 bases, 4 bases remained unmatched. This CDR3 region has 15 residues. The CDR3 loop reads CASSPDRGSDQPQHF. CDR3 bases: TGTGCCAGCTCACCGGACAGGGGGTCGGATCAGCCCCAGCATTTT.

V is TRBV5-1 and J is TRBJ2-2; D unclear. V lost 4 bases and J lost 2, with 15 bases in between. Per germline, CDR1 SGHRS and CDR2 YFSETQ. The CDR3 is 16 residues long. The CDR3 here is CASSALESANTGELFF. DNA for the CDR3: TGCGCCAGCAGCGCCCTGGAGTCGGCCAACACCGGGGAGCTGTTTTTT. Full variable domain (remainder filled in from reference TRBV5-1 and TRBJ2-2): KAGVTQTPRYLIKTRGQQVTLSCSPISGHRSVSWYQQTPGQGLQFLFEYFSETQRNKGNFPGRFSGRQFSNSRSEMNVSTLELGDSALYLCASSALESANTGELFFGEGSRLTVL.

The chain is built from TRBV30 and TRBJ2-7; 7 bases are a match to TRBD2. With 4 bases clipped from V and 13 bases from J, the junction kept 16 bases outside the gene matches. The germline V gene has CDR1 GTSNPN and CDR2 SVGIG (reference sequence). CDR3 length: 13 amino acids. CDR3: CAWMNVPGTGGYF. The CDR3 nucleotides are TGTGCCTGGATGAATGTACCGGGGACGGGGGGTTACTTC.

This clone was detected only once. The chain employs TRBV7-9 and TRBJ1-1; perhaps TRBD1 as D (6 bases). Trimming cost V 5 bases and J 0 bases, with 13 bases left between them. The length of the CDR3 is 15 residues. Germline lookup yields CDR1 SEHNR and CDR2 FQNEAQ (reference sequence). The CDR3 reads CASSLFHRVNTEAFF. CDR3 DNA: TGTGCCAGCAGCCTCTTCCACAGGGTGAACACTGAAGCTTTCTTT.

The chain is built from TRBV4-1 and TRBJ1-4; 7 bases are shared with TRBD1. Trimming removed 4 bases from V and 2 bases from J; junction bases left unmatched: 1. Germline CDR1 MGHRA, CDR2 YSYEKL. The CDR3 runs 14 residues. DNA of the CDR3: TGCGCCAGCAGCCCGACAGGGACTAATGAAAAACTGTTTTTT. It codes for CASSPTGTNEKLFF.

The chain carries TRBV7-3 and TRBJ1-1; possibly TRBD1 for D (6 bases). This CDR3 region has 15 residues. Germline V gene sequence: CDR1 SGHTA, CDR2 FQGTGA. V dropped 5 bases and J dropped 1 base, with 14 bases sitting between them. CDR3 DNA sequence: TGTGCCAGCAGCGCCCACGGGGGGCAGAACACTGAAGCTTTCTTT. Amino acid sequence: CASSAHGGQNTEAFF.

The chain links TRBV28 to TRBJ2-1; D is ambiguous. The germline V gene has CDR1 MDHEN and CDR2 SYDVKM. The CDR3 covers 14 residues. The germline V and J ends were trimmed by 3 bases and 3 bases, with 9 bases remaining between them. CDR3 bases: TGTGCCAGCAGTTTTCGTGATTTCTACAATGAGCAGTTCTTC. It specifies CASSFRDFYNEQFF. The whole variable domain, filled in from reference TRBV28 and TRBJ2-1, reads DVKVTQSSRYLVKRTGEKVFLECVQDMDHENMFWYRQDPGLGLRLIYFSYDVKMKEKGDIPEGYSVSREKKERFSLILESASTNQTSMYLCASSFRDFYNEQFFGPGTRLTVL.

This clone was seen once. The chain carries TRBV30 and TRBJ1-5; perhaps TRBD1 as D (5 bases). V was shortened by 2 bases and J by 4 bases, with 12 bases between the two germline ends. Germline assignment: CDR1 GTSNPN and CDR2 SVGIG (reference sequence). The CDR3 is 14 residues long. The CDR3, as DNA: TGTGCCTGGAGTAATAGGGGATGGAATCAGCCCCAGCATTTT. Translating it yields CAWSNRGWNQPQHF.

The chain links TRBV9 to TRBJ2-5; no clear D. This CDR3 is 13 amino acids long. Trimming removed 2 bases from V and 4 bases from J, with 9 bases in between. Germline values: CDR1 SGDLS, CDR2 YYNGEE. CDR3 sequence: CASSVSSRETQYF. The CDR3 coding sequence is TGTGCCAGCAGCGTGTCCTCTCGAGAGACCCAGTACTTC.

The chain is built from TRBV7-9 and TRBJ2-7, with D perhaps matching TRBD1 (7 bases). V dropped 6 bases and J dropped 5 bases, with 17 bases sitting between them. Germline V gene data show CDR1 as SEHNR and CDR2 as FQNEAQ (reference sequence). CDR3 length equals 14 residues. The CDR3 is CASRRRDSDDEQYF. The CDR3 coding sequence is TGTGCCAGCAGGAGGCGGGACAGCGATGACGAGCAGTACTTC.

The chain uses TRBV7-2 and TRBJ1-4; no clear D. The V gene's germline CDR1 is SGHTA and CDR2 FQGNSA. The CDR3 consists of 15 residues. Between the trimmed V and J ends, which lost 1 base and 1 base, there was a span of 7 bases. Here the CDR3 DNA reads TGTGCCAGCAGCTTAGTGGGGAGAACTAATGAAAAACTGTTTTTT. Its protein product is CASSLVGRTNEKLFF.

The chain carries TRBV7-2 and TRBJ2-5; 7 positions agree with TRBD1. The CDR3 runs to 13 residues. Germline V CDR1 and CDR2: SGHTA, FQGNSA. V trimming: 6 bases; J trimming: 2 bases; junction bases outside the gene matches: 3. The CDR3 reads CASRRGQQETQYF. The CDR3 nucleotides read TGTGCCAGCAGGAGGGGACAGCAAGAGACCCAGTACTTC. The full variable domain, with the rest looked up from reference TRBV7-2 and TRBJ2-5, is GAGVSQSPSNKVTEKGKDVELRCDPISGHTALYWYRQSLGQGLEFLIYFQGNSAPDKSGLPSDRFSAERTGGSVSTLTIQRTQQEDSAVYLCASRRGQQETQYFGPGTRLLVL.

The J gene is TRBJ1-1, the V gene TRBV5-8; D gene unclear. CDR3 size: 15 residues. The V gene's germline CDR1 is SGHTS and CDR2 YDEGEE. With 4 bases removed from V and 1 base from J, the gap between germline ends came to 14 bases. CDR3 DNA sequence: TGTGCCAGCAGCCAACAATGGGGATGGAACACTGAAGCTTTCTTT. Translating it yields CASSQQWGWNTEAFF.

The chain uses TRBV5-1 and TRBJ2-7, with D maybe TRBD1 (6 bases). The CDR3 is 14 residues long. From germline, CDR1 is SGHRS and CDR2 YFSETQ. The V end lost 2 bases, the J end lost 2 bases, and 11 bases lay between the germline ends. The CDR3 DNA is TGCGCCAGCAGCTTCCGGGACACAACCTACGAGCAGTACTTC. Translated, it gives CASSFRDTTYEQYF.

Worth noting for this clone: At one of its ends the junction is not consistent with the germline gene, which may arise from a read error. The genes are TRBV25-1 and TRBJ1-1, with D possibly being TRBD1 (5 bases). CDR3 length: 12 residues. The germline V gene has CDR1 MGHDK and CDR2 SYGVNS. The CDR3 coding sequence is TGTGCCAGCACCCCGGCAGGGAACAAACTGCTCTTT. This codes for CASTPAGNKLLF.

The chain employs TRBV5-1 and TRBJ1-1; D perhaps matches TRBD1 (6 bases). The CDR3 sequence is 16 residues long. CDR1 SGHRS and CDR2 YFSETQ come from the germline V gene. V gave up 0 bases and J gave up 4 bases, with 16 bases separating them. CDR3 nucleotide sequence: TGCGCCAGCAGCTTGGCGTATGGGGCACAGGGCACTGAAGCTTTCTTT. Translation gives CASSLAYGAQGTEAFF. The entire variable domain, with the rest obtained from reference TRBV5-1 and TRBJ1-1, is as follows: KAGVTQTPRYLIKTRGQQVTLSCSPISGHRSVSWYQQTPGQGLQFLFEYFSETQRNKGNFPGRFSGRQFSNSRSEMNVSTLELGDSALYLCASSLAYGAQGTEAFFGQGTRLTVV.

A few counts support this clone. The V call is TRBV6-5, the J call TRBJ2-7, with TRBD2 as a possible D gene (5 bases). This CDR3 has 13 amino acids. V lost 6 bases, J lost 7 bases, and 16 bases lay in between. Germline V gene data show CDR1 as MNHEY and CDR2 as SVGAGI. CDR3 in DNA: TGTGCCAGCAGCGTCGGACTCCTGGGAGAGCAGTACTTC. This gives the protein CASSVGLLGEQYF.

The chain links TRBV4-1 to TRBJ2-2; D is perhaps TRBD2 (5 bases). CDR3 length equals 16 residues. Trimming removed 3 bases at V and 9 bases at J, with 20 bases between. CDR1 MGHRA and CDR2 YSYEKL come from the germline V gene. CDR3 nucleotides: TGCGCCAGCAGCCACTCGGAAAGTGAGGGTGTCTGGGAGCTGTTTTTT. Protein: CASSHSESEGVWELFF.

The chain uses TRBV27 and TRBJ1-6; 10 nucleotides agree with TRBD1. CDR1 is MNHEY, CDR2 SMNVEV, per germline (reference sequence). Unmatched junction bases numbered 3, after V lost 3 bases and J lost 7 bases. CDR3 size: 15 residues. CDR3 protein: CASSLGQGWNSPLHF. The DNA for the CDR3 is TGTGCCAGCAGTTTGGGACAGGGGTGGAATTCACCCCTCCACTTT.

The chain links TRBV11-3 to TRBJ1-1; 8 bases match TRBD1. CDR3 length equals 15 residues. V shed 5 bases, J shed 1 base, and the junction held 6 bases outside the gene matches. CDR1 SGHNT and CDR2 YENEEA come from the germline V gene. The DNA of the CDR3 is TGTGCCAGCAGCACCACAGGACAGGGGAACACTGAAGCTTTCTTT. Encoded protein: CASSTTGQGNTEAFF.

This rearrangement joins TRBV28 to TRBJ1-6; 11 nucleotides agree with TRBD1. J was trimmed by 7 bases and V by 7 bases; bases with no gene match: 3. The CDR3 has 14 residues. CDR1 and CDR2 from the germline V gene are MDHEN and SYDVKM. CDR3 protein: CASIGTGGNSPLHF. The DNA for the CDR3 is TGTGCCAGCATAGGGACAGGGGGGAATTCACCCCTCCACTTT. The full variable domain, in which reference TRBV28 and TRBJ1-6 provide the parts outside the CDR3, is DVKVTQSSRYLVKRTGEKVFLECVQDMDHENMFWYRQDPGLGLRLIYFSYDVKMKEKGDIPEGYSVSREKKERFSLILESASTNQTSMYLCASIGTGGNSPLHFGNGTRLTVT.

This chain joins TRBV27 and TRBJ1-5, with a tentative D call TRBD1 (6 bases). CDR3 length: 16 residues. The V and J ends lost 0 bases and 8 bases respectively, with 17 bases between them. Looked up from germline, CDR1 is MNHEY and CDR2 is SMNVEV (reference sequence). The CDR3: CASSLSSGTPIKPQHF. The CDR3 DNA reads as TGTGCCAGCAGTTTATCCTCCGGGACACCTATCAAGCCCCAGCATTTT.

The chain recombines TRBV29-1 with TRBJ1-5, with D perhaps TRBD1 (5 bases). V lost 4 bases and J 5 bases, leaving 12 bases between the germline ends. The CDR3 totals 13 residues. The germline gives CDR1 SQVTM, CDR2 ANQGSEA. CDR3 coding DNA: TGCAGCGTTGCTCAGGGTACCTATCAGCCCCAGCATTTT. The encoded protein is CSVAQGTYQPQHF.

The chain recombines TRBV19 with TRBJ2-7, with D possibly matching TRBD1 (6 bases). This CDR3 contains 14 residues. V was cut by 5 bases and J by 3 bases, with 14 bases left in between. Germline CDR1 and CDR2: LNHDA and SQIVND (reference sequence). CDR3 region: CASSSSTGFYEQYF. CDR3 nucleotides: TGTGCCAGTAGTTCTTCGACAGGATTCTACGAGCAGTACTTC.

This clone was detected once. J is TRBJ2-5 and V is TRBV20-1; D gene unclear. The CDR3 extends over 11 amino acids. Germline CDR1 reads DFQATT; CDR2 reads SNEGSKA (reference sequence). V dropped 0 bases and J dropped 4 bases, with 3 bases sitting between them. CDR3 residues: CSARDRETQYF. The CDR3, as DNA: TGCAGTGCTAGAGATCGAGAGACCCAGTACTTC.

J is TRBJ2-1 and V is TRBV28; tentatively, D is TRBD1 (6 bases). Trimming cost V 2 bases and J 3 bases, with 20 bases left between them. CDR3 length: 18 residues. Germline V gene data show CDR1 as MDHEN and CDR2 as SYDVKM. CDR3 region: CASSLLFHRDKDYNEQFF. The CDR3 bases are TGTGCCAGCAGTTTACTTTTTCACCGGGACAAGGACTACAATGAGCAGTTCTTC. Using reference TRBV28 and TRBJ2-1 for the parts outside the CDR3, the full variable domain is DVKVTQSSRYLVKRTGEKVFLECVQDMDHENMFWYRQDPGLGLRLIYFSYDVKMKEKGDIPEGYSVSREKKERFSLILESASTNQTSMYLCASSLLFHRDKDYNEQFFGPGTRLTVL.

J is TRBJ1-5 and V is TRBV19; 9 nucleotides align to TRBD1. The CDR3 is made up of 18 amino acids. The germline gives CDR1 LNHDA, CDR2 SQIVND (reference sequence). The junction had 12 bases not matched to a gene; V was cut back by 3 bases and J by 3 bases. The CDR3 loop is CASSIGPLTGGYNQPQHF. The CDR3 bases are TGTGCCAGTAGTATCGGCCCACTGACAGGGGGTTACAATCAGCCCCAGCATTTT.